A selection of T cell receptor beta chains follows, all from one sample in a study of cytomegalovirus exposure and HLA in healthy donors. Sequenced by immunoSEQ multiplex PCR; TCRdb stores in-frame clones only, minus some. The sample records fewer than 95,000 clones, 90% to 95% being singletons. The sequenced sample was PBMCs. The receptors derive from a woman aged 18-29 years in good health and CMV-seronegative. Each CDR3 is given with its conserved first and last residue. The D gene is left open where the match is weak. For some rows the clone size is stated as once, few or many, or as a class when expanded; others skip it.

TRBD1 | TRBJ2-7 | . | TRBV5-5 | TGTGCCAGCAGCTTCCCGGAAGGGGGCGCATACGAGCAGTACTTC | CASSFPEGGAYEQYF
TRBD1 | TRBJ1-1 | . | TRBV5-6 | TGTGCCAGCACCAAGACAGGGGAGGGCACTGAAGCTTTCTTT | CASTKTGEGTEAFF
. | TRBJ2-7 | few | TRBV9 | TGTGCCAGCAGCACTGGGACAGAGCAGTACTTC | CASSTGTEQYF
. | TRBJ2-1 | . | TRBV28 | TGTGCCAGCAGATTCACTAGAAATTACAATGAGCAGTTCTTC | CASRFTRNYNEQFF
TRBD1 | TRBJ2-1 | once | TRBV5-1 | TGCGCCAGCAGCCAGGGGACAGGGGGGGACAATGAGCAGTTCTTC | CASSQGTGGDNEQFF
. | TRBJ1-2 | . | TRBV7-9 | TGTGCCAGCAGCCCCAGACAGCCTCAAAACTATGGCTACACCTTC | CASSPRQPQNYGYTF
TRBD1 | TRBJ2-5 | . | TRBV11-2 | TGTGCCAGCAGCACAACCCCCGACAGGGGGCTTATGAAGACCCAGTACTTC | CASSTTPDRGLMKTQYF
. | TRBJ1-2 | . | TRBV10-3 | TGTGCCATCAGTGAGCAGGGCTATGGCTACACCTTC | CAISEQGYGYTF
. | TRBJ2-1 | . | TRBV6-1 | TGTGCCAGCAGTGACCCGCCAGGGAAAAGAAATAGTGAGCAGTTCTTC | CASSDPPGKRNSEQFF
TRBD1 | TRBJ1-1 | . | TRBV6-1 | TGTGCCAGCAAGATGGACAGGGTTGAAACTGAAGCTTTCTTT | CASKMDRVETEAFF
TRBD1 | TRBJ1-4 | . | TRBV2 | TGTGCCAGCAGTGACCAGGGACAGGTCGGTGAAAAACTGTTTTTT | CASSDQGQVGEKLFF
. | TRBJ2-1 | few | TRBV6-4 | TGTGCCAGCAGTGAAACTACGGGGGTCTACAATGAGCAGTTCTTC | CASSETTGVYNEQFF
TRBD1 | TRBJ1-1 | . | TRBV4-1 | TGCGCCAGCAGCCAAGCCCACCCGGGACAGACCTATGAAGCTTTCTTT | CASSQAHPGQTYEAFF
. | TRBJ1-4 | . | TRBV14 | TGTGCCAGCAGCCCTTTGTCAACTAATGAAAAACTGTTTTTT | CASSPLSTNEKLFF
. | TRBJ1-2 | . | TRBV27 | TGTGCCAGCAGTTCTCCCGCGGGGGGGCCTCCTTACACCTTC | CASSSPAGGPPYTF
. | TRBJ1-2 | . | TRBV6-5 | TGTGCCAGCAGTTACAAAGCCCAGGGAAATAACTATGGCTACACCTTC | CASSYKAQGNNYGYTF
TRBD1 | TRBJ1-1 | . | TRBV7-2 | TGTGCCAGCAGCTTAGCGGCCAATACAGGGGGGAAGGGAACTGAAGCTTTCTTT | CASSLAANTGGKGTEAFF
TRBD1 | TRBJ1-2 | . | TRBV28 | TGTGCCAGCAGGCCAAGGATCGCACAGGGGGTGAACTATGGCTACACCTTC | CASRPRIAQGVNYGYTF
TRBD2 | TRBJ2-5 | . | TRBV5-1 | TGCGCCAGCAGCTTGGAACTCGGGGGGGAGACCCAGTACTTC | CASSLELGGETQYF
TRBD1 | TRBJ1-4 | . | TRBV7-6 | TGTGCCAGCAGCTTTCGGGACAGGGGTGAAAAACTGTTTTTT | CASSFRDRGEKLFF
TRBD1 | TRBJ1-4 | . | TRBV7-2 | TGTGCCAGCAGCACAGGACAGGGAACTAATGAAAAACTGTTTTTT | CASSTGQGTNEKLFF
TRBD1 | TRBJ2-1 | . | TRBV19 | TGTGCCAGCGGACAGGGGACGAATGAGCAGTTCTTC | CASGQGTNEQFF
. | TRBJ1-1 | . | TRBV7-3 | TGTGCCAGCAGGTCCGACAGTAACACTGAAGCTTTCTTT | CASRSDSNTEAFF
TRBD1 | TRBJ1-2 | . | TRBV18 | TGTGCCAGCTCACCACCTCTAGGACAGGGCAACTATGGCTACACCTTC | CASSPPLGQGNYGYTF
TRBD1 | TRBJ2-7 | . | TRBV2 | TGTGCCAGCAGGATGGGACAGGGGGGACCCTACGAGCAGTACTTC | CASRMGQGGPYEQYF
. | TRBJ1-5 | once | TRBV6-5 | TGTGCCAGCTCGAGGCAATATAGCAATCAGCCCCAGCATTTT | CASSRQYSNQPQHF
TRBD1 | TRBJ1-2 | . | TRBV6-4 | TGTGCCAGCAGTGACTCGCCGGGGGGACAGGGGGTCCCCTATGGCTACACCTTC | CASSDSPGGQGVPYGYTF
. | TRBJ2-2 | . | TRBV28 | TGTGCCAGCACCTACAGGGTGGGAACCGGGGAGCTGTTTTTT | CASTYRVGTGELFF
. | TRBJ1-1 | . | TRBV5-3 | TGTGCCAGAAGCTTGAGCGAATTCGAAGCTTTCTTT | CARSLSEFEAFF
TRBD2 | TRBJ2-2 | . | TRBV4-1 | TGCGCCAGCAGCCCTCCCCTGGGCGGGGGGAGCACCGGGGAGCTGTTTTTT | CASSPPLGGGSTGELFF
. | TRBJ1-4 | . | TRBV29-1 | TGCAGCGTCACTATCGGAGCAACTAATGAAAAACTGTTTTTT | CSVTIGATNEKLFF
TRBD1 | TRBJ2-3 | . | TRBV7-8 | TGTGCCAGCAGCCCGGACAGGGCAGGATACGATACGCAGTATTTT | CASSPDRAGYDTQYF
. | TRBJ1-2 | . | TRBV7-9 | TGTGCCAGCAGCTTCTCGTCCGGAGATAACTATGGCTACACCTTC | CASSFSSGDNYGYTF
. | TRBJ1-5 | . | TRBV12-5 | TGTGCTAGTGGTTTGGTAACGGAGAATCAGCCCCAGCATTTT | CASGLVTENQPQHF
. | TRBJ2-5 | . | TRBV6-1 | TGTGCCAGCAGTGAAGTTGCGGCCTTGGGAGAGACCCAGTACTTC | CASSEVAALGETQYF
TRBD2 | TRBJ2-1 | . | TRBV7-3 | TGTGCCAGCAGCTTTAGCGGGGATGAGCAGTTCTTC | CASSFSGDEQFF
TRBD1 | TRBJ2-7 | . | TRBV6-6 | TGTGCCAGCAGTCGCCGGGGACAGGGCGACGAGCAGTACTTC | CASSRRGQGDEQYF
. | TRBJ2-1 | once | TRBV5-4 | TGTGCCAGCAGCTCCAGCTCCTACAATGAGCAGTTCTTC | CASSSSSYNEQFF
TRBD2 | TRBJ2-3 | once | TRBV7-8 | TGTGCCAGCAAAGCGATTAGCGGGAGCACAGATACGCAGTATTTT | CASKAISGSTDTQYF
TRBD1 | TRBJ2-7 | . | TRBV7-2 | TGTGCCAGCAGCCCACCACAGGGGGGCAATGACGAGCAGTACTTC | CASSPPQGGNDEQYF
TRBD2 | TRBJ2-3 | . | TRBV11-1 | TGTGCCAGCAGCGCGACTAGCGGGGGGGCCTGGGGCACAGATACGCAGTATTTT | CASSATSGGAWGTDTQYF
TRBD1 | TRBJ1-2 | . | TRBV6-5 | TGTGCCAGCAGTTCCGACAGGGGGCACGGCTATGGCTACACCTTC | CASSSDRGHGYGYTF
. | TRBJ1-6 | . | TRBV27 | TGTGCCAGCAGTTTAGTACCTAGCTCCTATAATTCACCCCTCCACTTT | CASSLVPSSYNSPLHF
TRBD1 | TRBJ2-7 | . | TRBV28 | TGTGCCAGCAGGAGGACAGGGGCCCACTCTACCTACGAGCAGTACTTC | CASRRTGAHSTYEQYF
. | TRBJ1-5 | once | TRBV7-2 | TGTGCCAGCAGCTTTCTACAGGGCCAGCCCCAGCATTTT | CASSFLQGQPQHF